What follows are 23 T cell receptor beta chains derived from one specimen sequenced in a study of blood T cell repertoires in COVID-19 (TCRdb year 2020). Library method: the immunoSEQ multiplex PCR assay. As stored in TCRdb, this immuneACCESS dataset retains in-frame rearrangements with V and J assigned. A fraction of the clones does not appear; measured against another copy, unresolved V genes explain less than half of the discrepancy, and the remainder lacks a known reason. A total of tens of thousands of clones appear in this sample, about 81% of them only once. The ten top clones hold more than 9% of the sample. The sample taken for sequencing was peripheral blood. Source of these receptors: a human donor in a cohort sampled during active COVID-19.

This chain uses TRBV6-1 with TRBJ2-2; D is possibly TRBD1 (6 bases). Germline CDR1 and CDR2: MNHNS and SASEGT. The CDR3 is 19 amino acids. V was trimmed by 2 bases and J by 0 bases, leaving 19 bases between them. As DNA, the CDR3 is TGTGCCAGCAGTGAAAGGGGGACACCAAGAATTTCGAACACCGGGGAGCTGTTTTTT. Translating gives CASSERGTPRISNTGELFF.

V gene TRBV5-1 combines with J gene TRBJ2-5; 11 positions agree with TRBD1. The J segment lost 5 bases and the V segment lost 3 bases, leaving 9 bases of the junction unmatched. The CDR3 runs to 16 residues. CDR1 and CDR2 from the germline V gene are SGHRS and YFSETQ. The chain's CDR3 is CASSSRTGGAVETQYF. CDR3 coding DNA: TGCGCCAGCAGCTCACGGACAGGGGGCGCGGTCGAGACCCAGTACTTC.

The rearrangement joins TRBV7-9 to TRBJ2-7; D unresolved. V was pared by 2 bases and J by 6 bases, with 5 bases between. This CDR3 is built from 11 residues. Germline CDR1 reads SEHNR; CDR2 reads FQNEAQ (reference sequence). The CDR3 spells CASSLSSEQYF. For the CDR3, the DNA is TGTGCCAGCAGCTTAAGTAGCGAGCAGTACTTC.

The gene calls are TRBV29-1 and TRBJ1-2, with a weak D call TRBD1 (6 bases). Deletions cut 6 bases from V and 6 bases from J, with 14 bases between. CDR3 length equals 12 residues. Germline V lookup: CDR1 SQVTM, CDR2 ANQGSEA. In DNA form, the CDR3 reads TGCAGCGTCGCGGACAGCTTCAATGGCTACACCTTC. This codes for CSVADSFNGYTF.

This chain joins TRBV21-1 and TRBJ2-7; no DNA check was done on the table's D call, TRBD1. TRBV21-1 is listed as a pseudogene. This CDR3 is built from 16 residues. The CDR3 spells CASSLRKGAGGYEQYF. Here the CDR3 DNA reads TGTGCCAGCAGCCTTCGAAAGGGGGCTGGGGGGTACGAGCAGTACTTC.

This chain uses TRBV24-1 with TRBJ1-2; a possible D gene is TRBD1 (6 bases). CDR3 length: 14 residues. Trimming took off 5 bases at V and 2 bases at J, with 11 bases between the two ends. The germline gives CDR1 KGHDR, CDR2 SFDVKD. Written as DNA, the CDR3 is TGTGCCACCAGTGGCAGAGGACAGAACTATGGCTACACCTTC. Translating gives CATSGRGQNYGYTF.

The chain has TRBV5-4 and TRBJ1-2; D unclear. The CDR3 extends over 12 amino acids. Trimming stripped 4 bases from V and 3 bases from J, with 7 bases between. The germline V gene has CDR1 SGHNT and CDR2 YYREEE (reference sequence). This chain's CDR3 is CASSELDYGYTF. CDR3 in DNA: TGTGCCAGCAGCGAGTTGGACTATGGCTACACCTTC.

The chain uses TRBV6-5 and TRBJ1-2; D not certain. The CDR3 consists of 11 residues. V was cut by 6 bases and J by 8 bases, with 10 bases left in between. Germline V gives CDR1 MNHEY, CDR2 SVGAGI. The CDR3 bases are TGTGCCAGCAGGTGGGCTGACGGCTACACCTTC. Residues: CASRWADGYTF.

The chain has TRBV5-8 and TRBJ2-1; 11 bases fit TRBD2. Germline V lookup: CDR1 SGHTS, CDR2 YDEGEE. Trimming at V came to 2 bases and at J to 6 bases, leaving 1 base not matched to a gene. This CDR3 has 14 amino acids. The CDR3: CASSLGTSGNEQFF. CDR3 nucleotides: TGTGCCAGCAGCTTAGGGACTAGCGGCAATGAGCAGTTCTTC.

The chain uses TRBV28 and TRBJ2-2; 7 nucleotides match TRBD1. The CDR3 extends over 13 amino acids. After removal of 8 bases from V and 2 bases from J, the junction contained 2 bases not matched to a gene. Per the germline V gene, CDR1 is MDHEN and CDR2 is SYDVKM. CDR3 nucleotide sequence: TGTGCCAGCCAGGGGGTCAACACCGGGGAGCTGTTTTTT. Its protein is CASQGVNTGELFF.

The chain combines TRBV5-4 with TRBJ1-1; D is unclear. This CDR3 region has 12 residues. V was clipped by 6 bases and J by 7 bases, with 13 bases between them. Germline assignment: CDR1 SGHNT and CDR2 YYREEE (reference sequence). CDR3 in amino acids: CASTSPGVEAFF. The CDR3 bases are TGTGCCAGCACTAGCCCCGGGGTTGAAGCTTTCTTT.

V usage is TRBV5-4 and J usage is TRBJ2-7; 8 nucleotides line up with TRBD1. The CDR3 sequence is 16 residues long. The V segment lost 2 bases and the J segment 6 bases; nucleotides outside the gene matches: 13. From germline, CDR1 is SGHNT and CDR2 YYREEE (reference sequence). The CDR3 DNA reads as TGTGCCAGCAGCTTCCCGGACAGGGACGGCATCAGCGAGCAGTACTTC. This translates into CASSFPDRDGISEQYF.

The CDR3 loop is CASSPTSGRGQETQYF. CDR3 sequence (DNA): TGTGCCAGCAGCCCGACTAGCGGGAGGGGGCAAGAGACCCAGTACTTC. The V call is TRBV7-6, the J call TRBJ2-5; TRBD2 matches 14 bases. The V segment lost 5 bases and the J segment 2 bases; nucleotides outside the gene matches: 4. There are 16 residues in the CDR3. Looked up from germline, CDR1 is SGHVS and CDR2 is FNYEAQ.

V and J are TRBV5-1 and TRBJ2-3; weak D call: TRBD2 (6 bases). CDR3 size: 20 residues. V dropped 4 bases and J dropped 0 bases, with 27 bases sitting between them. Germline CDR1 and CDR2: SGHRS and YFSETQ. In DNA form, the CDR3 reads TGCGCCAGCAGCCACTTCCCGGGACTTAATAACTACGCCAGCACAGATACGCAGTATTTT. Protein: CASSHFPGLNNYASTDTQYF.

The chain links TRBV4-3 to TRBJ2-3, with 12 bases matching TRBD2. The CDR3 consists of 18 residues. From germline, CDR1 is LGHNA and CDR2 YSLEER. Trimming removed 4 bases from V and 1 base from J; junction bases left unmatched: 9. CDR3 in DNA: TGCGCCAGCAGCCCCGGGACTAGCGGGTTAGTCGGCACAGATACGCAGTATTTT. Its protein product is CASSPGTSGLVGTDTQYF.

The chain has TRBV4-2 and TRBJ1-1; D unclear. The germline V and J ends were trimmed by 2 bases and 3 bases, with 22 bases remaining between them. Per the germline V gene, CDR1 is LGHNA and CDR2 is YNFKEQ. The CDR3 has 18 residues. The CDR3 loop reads CASSQNVGEKGRDTEAFF. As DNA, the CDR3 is TGTGCCAGCAGCCAAAACGTTGGGGAAAAAGGGAGGGACACTGAAGCTTTCTTT.

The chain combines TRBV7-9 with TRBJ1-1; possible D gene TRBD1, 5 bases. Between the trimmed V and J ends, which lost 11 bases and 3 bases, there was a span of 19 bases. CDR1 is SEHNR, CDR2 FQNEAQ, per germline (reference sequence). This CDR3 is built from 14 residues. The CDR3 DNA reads TGTGCCTCTTCCGGAGGGGCCGGGTACACTGAAGCTTTCTTT. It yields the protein CASSGGAGYTEAFF.

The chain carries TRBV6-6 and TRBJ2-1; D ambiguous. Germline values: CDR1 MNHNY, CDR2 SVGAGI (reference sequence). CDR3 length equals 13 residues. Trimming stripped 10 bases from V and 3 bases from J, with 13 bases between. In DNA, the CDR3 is TGTGCCACCGAAGCCCTAAACTACAATGAGCAGTTCTTC. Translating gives CATEALNYNEQFF.

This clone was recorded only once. The CDR3 coding sequence is TGCAGCGTTGGAGTCGGAGGGAACACTGAAGCTTTCTTT. Its translation is CSVGVGGNTEAFF. The chain is built from TRBV29-1 and TRBJ1-1; no definite D call. V was trimmed by 4 bases and J by 1 base, leaving 10 bases between them. CDR3 length equals 13 residues. CDR1 and CDR2 from the germline V gene are SQVTM and ANQGSEA.

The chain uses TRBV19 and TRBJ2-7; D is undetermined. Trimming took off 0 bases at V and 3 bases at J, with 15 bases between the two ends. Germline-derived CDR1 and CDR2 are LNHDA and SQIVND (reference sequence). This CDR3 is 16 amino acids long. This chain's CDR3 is CASSIEKRSAVYEQYF. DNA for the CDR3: TGTGCCAGTAGTATAGAAAAAAGGTCGGCGGTCTACGAGCAGTACTTC.

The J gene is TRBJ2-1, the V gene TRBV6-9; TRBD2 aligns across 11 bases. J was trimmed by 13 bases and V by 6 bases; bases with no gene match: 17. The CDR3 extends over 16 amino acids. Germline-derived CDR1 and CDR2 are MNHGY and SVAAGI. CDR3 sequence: CASRLSASGRSAHQFF. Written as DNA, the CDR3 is TGTGCCAGCAGGCTTTCGGCTAGCGGGAGGTCAGCGCATCAGTTCTTC.

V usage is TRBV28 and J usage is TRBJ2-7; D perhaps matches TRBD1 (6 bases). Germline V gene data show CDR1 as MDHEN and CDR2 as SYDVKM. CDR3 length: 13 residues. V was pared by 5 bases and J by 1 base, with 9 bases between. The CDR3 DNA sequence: TGTGCCAGCAGTCTCAGGGGATCCTACGAGCAGTACTTC. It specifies CASSLRGSYEQYF. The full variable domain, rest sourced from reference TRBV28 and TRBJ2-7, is DVKVTQSSRYLVKRTGEKVFLECVQDMDHENMFWYRQDPGLGLRLIYFSYDVKMKEKGDIPEGYSVSREKKERFSLILESASTNQTSMYLCASSLRGSYEQYFGPGTRLTVT.

The CDR3 bases are TGCAGTGCCCGAGACTCTATTGAGCAGTTCTTC. It codes for CSARDSIEQFF. The rearrangement joins TRBV20-1 to TRBJ2-1, with no clear D. From germline, CDR1 is DFQATT and CDR2 SNEGSKA (reference sequence). The length of the CDR3 is 11 residues. Trimming took 6 bases from V and 9 from J, leaving 12 bases between them.